This T cell receptor beta chain was sequenced for a study of T cell changes during pregnancy in multiple sclerosis. Per germline, CDR1 LGHNA and CDR2 YSLEER. The CDR3 consists of 16 residues. J was trimmed by 1 base and V by 0 bases; bases with no gene match: 3. Sequencing used immunoSEQ multiplex PCR; TCRdb keeps in-frame clones, though not all of them. The table shows around 58,000 clones, with 90% to 95% occurring only once. This rearrangement joins TRBV4-3 to TRBJ1-3, with 7 bases that match TRBD1. This TCR came from a female donor with multiple sclerosis, enrolled in a pregnancy study. The sequencing used peripheral blood, collected before pregnancy. CDR3 DNA: TGCGCCAGCAGCCAAGAGGCAGGGGGGTCTGGAAACACCATATATTTT. Translating it yields CASSQEAGGSGNTIYF.